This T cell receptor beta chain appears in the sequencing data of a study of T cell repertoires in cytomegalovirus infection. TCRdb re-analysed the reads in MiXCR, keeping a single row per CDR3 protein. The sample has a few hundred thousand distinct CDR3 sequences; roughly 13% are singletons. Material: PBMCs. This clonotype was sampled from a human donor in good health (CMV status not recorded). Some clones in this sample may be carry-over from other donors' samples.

The DNA for the CDR3 is TGTGCCAGTAGTATAGGACCCGGGACAGACAATGAGCAGTTCTTC. Translation gives CASSIGPGTDNEQFF. The chain has TRBV19 and TRBJ2-1; 7 nucleotides align to TRBD1. Germline-derived CDR1 and CDR2 are LNHDA and SQIVND (reference sequence). The CDR3 sequence is 15 residues long. With 1 base clipped from V and 5 bases from J, the junction kept 5 bases outside the gene matches.